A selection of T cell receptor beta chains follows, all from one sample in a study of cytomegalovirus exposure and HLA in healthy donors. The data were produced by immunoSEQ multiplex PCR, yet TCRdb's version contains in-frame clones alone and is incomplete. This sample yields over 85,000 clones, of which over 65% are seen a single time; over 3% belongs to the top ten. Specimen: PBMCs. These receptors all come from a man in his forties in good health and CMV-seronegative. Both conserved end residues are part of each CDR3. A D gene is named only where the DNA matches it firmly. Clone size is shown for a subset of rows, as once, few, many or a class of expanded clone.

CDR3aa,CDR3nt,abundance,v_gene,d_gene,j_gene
CASKRAAGSLSGANVLTF,TGTGCCAGCAAGAGGGCAGCCGGGTCTTTGTCTGGGGCCAACGTCCTGACTTTC,NA,TRBV6-4,NA,TRBJ2-6
CASSPAGKETQYF,TGTGCCAGCTCACCCGCAGGGAAAGAGACCCAGTACTTC,NA,TRBV18,NA,TRBJ2-5
CASSFRSAYEQYF,TGTGCCAGCAGCTTCCGTTCCGCCTACGAGCAGTACTTC,many,TRBV5-6,NA,TRBJ2-7
CASSTLPGDTQYF,TGTGCCAGTAGTACCCTTCCCGGGGATACGCAGTATTTT,NA,TRBV19,NA,TRBJ2-3
CASSYRGGTGELFF,TGCGCCAGCAGTTACCGAGGGGGCACCGGGGAGCTGTTTTTT,NA,TRBV10-1,NA,TRBJ2-2
CASSLDREKLFF,TGTGCCAGCAGTCTTGACAGGGAAAAACTGTTTTTT,few,TRBV2,NA,TRBJ1-4
CASSLGSTGTGRNQPQHF,TGTGCCAGCAGCTTGGGGAGCACCGGGACAGGGAGGAATCAGCCCCAGCATTTT,NA,TRBV5-8,TRBD1,TRBJ1-5
CASSAPEGSTEAFF,TGTGCCAGCAGTGCACCCGAGGGAAGCACTGAAGCTTTCTTT,NA,TRBV2,NA,TRBJ1-1
CSVGSSVANVLTF,TGCAGCGTTGGAAGTTCGGTGGCCAACGTCCTGACTTTC,few,TRBV29-1,NA,TRBJ2-6
CAIKGQGANSPLHF,TGTGCCATCAAGGGACAGGGGGCGAATTCACCCCTCCACTTT,NA,TRBV10-3,TRBD1,TRBJ1-6
CASSPRLAGANTGELFF,TGTGCCAGCAGCCCACGCCTAGCGGGGGCCAACACCGGGGAGCTGTTTTTT,once,TRBV7-6,TRBD2,TRBJ2-2
CASSLLRGLDEQYF,TGTGCCAGCAGCTTATTGAGGGGGCTCGACGAGCAGTACTTC,NA,TRBV5-6,TRBD1,TRBJ2-7
CASSLRQGRREQYF,TGTGCCAGCAGCTTACGACAAGGAAGGCGCGAGCAGTACTTC,NA,TRBV11-2,NA,TRBJ2-7
CASTVKEMAYEQYF,TGTGCCAGCACCGTAAAAGAGATGGCCTACGAGCAGTACTTC,NA,TRBV7-9,NA,TRBJ2-7
CASSHTGGYSNQPQHF,TGTGCCAGCAGCCATACGGGGGGTTATAGCAATCAGCCCCAGCATTTT,NA,TRBV28,NA,TRBJ1-5
CASSWGTSAGTGELFF,TGTGCCAGCAGCTGGGGGACTAGCGCAGGCACCGGGGAGCTGTTTTTT,once,TRBV5-4,TRBD2,TRBJ2-2
CASSLVAGADTQYF,TGCGCCAGCAGCTTGGTTGCGGGGGCAGATACGCAGTATTTT,NA,TRBV5-1,TRBD2,TRBJ2-3
CALPRTDGANVLTF,TGTGCCTTGCCGCGGACAGATGGGGCCAACGTCCTGACTTTC,NA,TRBV30,NA,TRBJ2-6
CASRRSGFGYEQYF,TGTGCCAGCAGGAGATCGGGGTTCGGGTACGAGCAGTACTTC,few,TRBV2,NA,TRBJ2-7
CAWSAGGSTDTQYF,TGTGCCTGGAGTGCGGGTGGGAGCACAGATACGCAGTATTTT,NA,TRBV30,NA,TRBJ2-3
CASSGPGQGKYF,TGTGCCAGCAGTGGTCCGGGACAGGGAAAGTACTTC,NA,TRBV28,TRBD1,TRBJ2-7
CASSVAPSGVYEQYF,TGTGCCAGCAGCGTAGCACCTAGCGGGGTGTACGAGCAGTACTTC,NA,TRBV9,TRBD2,TRBJ2-7
CASSLGGAQVYGYTF,TGTGCCAGCAGCTTGGGAGGGGCGCAGGTCTATGGCTACACCTTC,NA,TRBV7-9,NA,TRBJ1-2
CASSTPGLAGAGEQYF,TGTGCCAGCAGCACGCCGGGACTAGCGGGAGCTGGAGAGCAGTACTTC,NA,TRBV7-2,TRBD2,TRBJ2-7
CASSPRLAGRTNYEQYF,TGTGCCAGCAGCCCCAGACTAGCGGGACGAACCAACTACGAGCAGTACTTC,NA,TRBV7-8,TRBD2,TRBJ2-7
CASSHGTSGSYEQYF,TGCGCCAGCAGCCACGGGACTAGCGGGAGCTACGAGCAGTACTTC,NA,TRBV4-1,TRBD2,TRBJ2-7
CASSWSSRTSDNEQFF,TGTGCCAGCTCCTGGAGCTCCAGGACTAGCGACAATGAGCAGTTCTTC,NA,TRBV18,TRBD2,TRBJ2-1
CSGIRAPEAFF,TGCAGCGGTATCAGGGCCCCTGAAGCTTTCTTT,few,TRBV29-1,NA,TRBJ1-1
CASSARGTAYSYEQYF,TGTGCCAGTAGTGCCCGCGGGACAGCCTATTCCTACGAGCAGTACTTC,NA,TRBV19,NA,TRBJ2-7
CASSVDWTGELFF,TGTGCCAGCAGCGTAGACTGGACCGGGGAGCTGTTTTTT,NA,TRBV9,NA,TRBJ2-2
CASSDLARANSPLHF,TGTGCCAGCAGTGACCTTGCGAGGGCTAATTCACCCCTCCACTTT,NA,TRBV6-4,NA,TRBJ1-6
CASSSEVRTGSSEQYF,TGTGCCAGCAGTTCAGAGGTGCGGACAGGGTCTTCCGAGCAGTACTTC,NA,TRBV27,TRBD1,TRBJ2-7
CSVVGLAFSYEQYF,TGCAGCGTCGTGGGCCTAGCATTCTCCTACGAGCAGTACTTC,NA,TRBV29-1,NA,TRBJ2-7
CASSESGGNQPQHF,TGTGCCAGCAGTGAATCTGGAGGCAATCAGCCCCAGCATTTT,NA,TRBV25-1,NA,TRBJ1-5
CSVAISTDTQYF,TGCAGCGTTGCAATTAGCACAGATACGCAGTATTTT,NA,TRBV29-1,NA,TRBJ2-3
CASSPGTSPREETQYF,TGTGCCAGCAGCCCGGGGACTAGTCCGAGGGAAGAGACCCAGTACTTC,few,TRBV11-2,TRBD2,TRBJ2-5
CASSDGQGVGEKLFF,TGTGCCAGCAGCGATGGACAGGGAGTGGGTGAAAAACTGTTTTTT,NA,TRBV5-4,TRBD1,TRBJ1-4
CAWSLNTEAFF,TGTGCCTGGAGTCTCAACACTGAAGCTTTCTTT,NA,TRBV30,NA,TRBJ1-1
CSASTRQGGIGELFF,TGCAGCGCCTCCACTCGGCAGGGCGGAATCGGGGAGCTGTTTTTT,NA,TRBV29-1,NA,TRBJ2-2
CASSLEAGANEQYF,TGTGCCAGCAGCTTGGAGGCGGGGGCAAACGAGCAGTACTTC,NA,TRBV5-4,NA,TRBJ2-7
CASSRNDGQGSPLHF,TGTGCCAGCAGTCGTAATGACGGACAAGGATCACCCCTCCACTTT,NA,TRBV6-5,NA,TRBJ1-6
CASSPAGGGIETQYF,TGCGCCAGCAGCCCCGCGGGGGGCGGGATAGAGACCCAGTACTTC,NA,TRBV5-1,TRBD2,TRBJ2-5